The source of this TCR beta chain is a study of blood T cell repertoires in COVID-19 (TCRdb year 2020). Study-wide context: Samples from collaborators originated in the United States, Italy and Spain and spanned both the acute and convalescent phases of COVID-19. The repertoires were released in a freely available public database intended as a resource for research on the immune response to SARS-CoV-2. The sample metadata nearly always contained a de-identified subject ID, COVID-19 status, age in years and sex. Where HLA class I and class II types were available, the types were taken from metadata supplied by the sample provider, not from assay-based typing. The samples were drawn from two sources: the first 160 participants of the ongoing ImmuneRACE study, and fewer than 1,500 subjects contributed by 6 global collaborators. Deeply sampled blood TCRbeta repertoires from subjects exposed to, actively infected with, or recovered from COVID-19 were included in the dataset. The prospective study material was composed of cDNA or gDNA derived from T cells, B-cell-depleted T cells, or PBMCs. What the research found in general, with its limitations: How much clinical and demographic metadata was included differed by source and by participant, and the metadata was provided uncurated.

Trimming at the junction amounts to 6 bases on V and 5 bases on J, and the germline ends lie 10 bases apart. The CDR3 measures 12 amino acids from cysteine to phenylalanine. Left in the record is the CDR3 DNA by itself, 36 bases read in frame from the first base. Per the germline V gene, MNHEY is the CDR1 and SVGAGI is the CDR2. The immunoSEQ Assay, a bias-controlled multiplex PCR, was used to amplify TCRbeta CDR3 regions from genomic DNA. Concerning the study's data processing: Nucleated cell counts per sample were estimated from amplification of reference gene primers within the assay. To quantify the absolute abundance of each unique TCRbeta CDR3 rearrangement, sequence reads were collapsed and filtered. For each sample, productive Simpson clonality was calculated as the square root of Simpson's diversity index across productive rearrangements. TCRdb holds this immuneACCESS table with in-frame rearrangements only. Some clones are missing; in checked studies, unresolved V genes explain under half, and the rest has no known cause. V, J and clone size derive from that table, while D and trimming were established from the DNA sequence. The sample includes under 300,000 clones, with approximately 80% observed a single time. The ten largest clones represent around 2.9% of the sample.

Each collaborating institution followed its own protocols to collect whole blood in K2EDTA tubes. For TCRbeta analysis, collaborators shipped samples as frozen whole blood, isolated PBMCs, or DNA extracted from either of those sample types. Note on this clone: The antigen it binds to is not known. It has no much larger one-base neighbor in the sample; base qualities were not kept.

The chain uses TRBV6-5 and TRBJ1-2; confidence is insufficient to name the D gene. The TCR originated in a woman aged 55-69 years with active or convalescent COVID-19. The sequencing input was peripheral blood. The CDR3 in this case is CASRKQIYGYTF. DNA sequence: TGTGCCAGCAGGAAACAGATATATGGCTACACCTTC.